These 22 T cell receptor beta chains came from one sample sequenced in a study of neurological immune-mediated disorders. From the 5' RACE reads, TCRdb called clonotypes with MiXCR, one entry per CDR3 protein. The data show around 70,000 distinct CDR3 sequences, 4% to 6% seen once. The sequenced sample consisted of PBMCs. These receptors were collected from a young man with multiple sclerosis.

The table lists this clonotype with many counts. The chain is built from TRBV2 and TRBJ2-5, with TRBD1 identical over 8 bases. Per germline, CDR1 SNHLY and CDR2 FYNNEI. V lost 6 bases, J lost 3 bases, and 6 bases stayed unmatched. The CDR3 length is 14 residues. The CDR3 DNA follows: TGTGCCAGCAGCAACCAGGGACAGGAAGAGACCCAGTACTTC. Encoded protein: CASSNQGQEETQYF.

A few counts support this clonotype. The chain combines TRBV20-1 with TRBJ2-5; possible D gene TRBD2, 8 bases. CDR3 size: 13 residues. The V end lost 8 bases, the J end lost 1 base, and 14 bases lay between the germline ends. The germline gives CDR1 DFQATT, CDR2 SNEGSKA (reference sequence). In DNA form, the CDR3 reads TGCAGTAGTAGCGGGACAGTCCAAGAGACCCAGTACTTC. The encoded protein is CSSSGTVQETQYF.

The sample holds many counts of this clonotype. The J gene is TRBJ2-3, the V gene TRBV5-5; 9 nucleotides align to TRBD1. Losses at the gene ends were 3 bases for V and 4 bases for J; bases not matched to a gene: 9. This CDR3 is 16 amino acids long. From germline, CDR1 is SGHKS and CDR2 YYEKEE (reference sequence). CDR3 nucleotide sequence: TGTGCCAGCAGCTGGACCTGGACAGGGGAGGCAGATACGCAGTATTTT. This codes for CASSWTWTGEADTQYF.

The table lists this clonotype with many counts. The chain recombines TRBV12-3 or TRBV12-4 with TRBJ2-2; 7 nucleotides match TRBD2. J gave up 6 bases and V 3 bases, and 4 bases lay outside the gene matches. This CDR3 spans 14 amino acids. The CDR3 protein is CASSFGGGAGELFF. Written as DNA, the CDR3 is TGTGCCAGCAGTTTTGGGGGAGGGGCCGGGGAGCTGTTTTTT.

Only a few counts were recorded for this clonotype. V is TRBV5-1 and J is TRBJ1-2; no firm D call. The germline V gene has CDR1 SGHRS and CDR2 YFSETQ. This CDR3 has 12 residues. The germline V and J ends were trimmed by 6 bases and 5 bases, with 11 bases remaining between them. The CDR3 spells CASTDFKYGYTF. As DNA, the CDR3 is TGCGCCAGCACCGACTTTAAATATGGCTACACCTTC. Full variable domain (outside the CDR3, taken from reference TRBV5-1 and TRBJ1-2): KAGVTQTPRYLIKTRGQQVTLSCSPISGHRSVSWYQQTPGQGLQFLFEYFSETQRNKGNFPGRFSGRQFSNSRSEMNVSTLELGDSALYLCASTDFKYGYTFGSGTRLTVV.

This clonotype occurred many times. The V call is TRBV5-1, the J call TRBJ2-5; the match to TRBD2 covers 10 bases. V trimming: 6 bases; J trimming: 5 bases; junction bases outside the gene matches: 10. The germline CDR1 and CDR2 sequences are SGHRS and YFSETQ. This CDR3 is 15 amino acids long. The CDR3 region has the DNA TGCGCCAGCAAAAGCGGGAGGGCCATGCGTGAGACCCAGTACTTC. Translated, it gives CASKSGRAMRETQYF.

At least ten counts were recorded for this clonotype. V gene TRBV12-3 or TRBV12-4 combines with J gene TRBJ1-5; D ambiguous. The ends were cut back, 6 bases at V and 3 bases at J, with 6 bases in the middle. The CDR3 totals 12 residues. CDR3 bases: TGTGCCAGCAGCTTAATCAATCAGCCCCAGCATTTT. This sequence encodes CASSLINQPQHF.

Turning to this clonotype: A single base separates this from a much larger clone, so it may be a read error. This rearrangement joins TRBV6-6 to TRBJ1-5; 10 nucleotides align to TRBD1. The CDR3 length is 14 residues. CDR1 MNHNY and CDR2 SVGAGI come from the germline V gene (reference sequence). V lost 6 bases to trimming and J lost 5 bases; unmatched junction nucleotides: 4. Here the CDR3 DNA reads TGTGCCAGCAGGGACAGGGGGACCCATCAGCCCCAGCATTTT. This codes for CASRDRGTHQPQHF.

This clonotype has more than one count but fewer than ten. The junction does not match germline at one end; this may be a read error. The chain links TRBV5-1 to TRBJ1-6; D not certain. The CDR3 spans 9 residues. Looked up from germline, CDR1 is SGHRS and CDR2 is YFSETQ. In DNA, the CDR3 is TGCGCCAGCGGCGGACCCCTCAACTTT. This codes for CASGGPLNF. Full variable domain (remainder filled in from reference TRBV5-1 and TRBJ1-6): KAGVTQTPRYLIKTRGQQVTLSCSPISGHRSVSWYQQTPGQGLQFLFEYFSETQRNKGNFPGRFSGRQFSNSRSEMNVSTLELGDSALYLCASGGPLNFGNGTRLTVT.

This clonotype was recorded many times. The chain uses TRBV27 and TRBJ1-5; 10 nucleotides align to TRBD1. Germline assignment: CDR1 MNHEY and CDR2 SMNVEV (reference sequence). The CDR3 consists of 13 residues. J gave up 5 bases and V 10 bases, and 5 bases lay outside the gene matches. DNA for the CDR3: TGTGCCACCTCGGGACAGGGGCATCAGCCCCAGCATTTT. Its protein is CATSGQGHQPQHF.

This clonotype was found many times. The rearrangement joins TRBV12-3 or TRBV12-4 to TRBJ1-5; 10 nucleotides match TRBD1. With 5 bases clipped from V and 2 bases from J, the junction kept 6 bases outside the gene matches. The CDR3 consists of 16 residues. The CDR3 DNA sequence: TGTGCCAGCAGTCCAGACAGGGGGCCTGGCAATCAGCCCCAGCATTTT. Translated, it gives CASSPDRGPGNQPQHF.

There are many counts of this clonotype. The chain links TRBV20-1 to TRBJ2-7, with TRBD1 as a possible D gene (5 bases). CDR3 size: 15 residues. V lost 5 bases, J lost 0 bases, and 17 bases lay in between. Germline CDR1 DFQATT, CDR2 SNEGSKA (reference sequence). The CDR3 region has the DNA TGCAGTGCTCAGGGTAAAACGCCTCTCTCCTACGAGCAGTACTTC. Amino acids: CSAQGKTPLSYEQYF.

This clonotype showed up many times. This chain uses TRBV2 with TRBJ2-3, with 9 nucleotides matching TRBD2. Germline CDR1 reads SNHLY; CDR2 reads FYNNEI. The junction had 6 bases not matched to a gene; V was cut back by 7 bases and J by 4 bases. The CDR3 is 14 residues long. For the CDR3, the DNA is TGTGCCAGCAAAGGCGGGAGGGGCGCAGATACGCAGTATTTT. The encoded protein is CASKGGRGADTQYF.

There are a few counts of this clonotype. One end of the junction does not line up with germline, which may come from a read error. The chain uses TRBV12-3 or TRBV12-4 and TRBJ1-6, with D uncertain. There are 14 residues in the CDR3. CDR3 in DNA: TGTGCCAGCAGATTTGGAAGGGAAGGATCACCCCTCAACTTT. Protein product: CASRFGREGSPLNF.

This clonotype was picked up many times. The genes are TRBV3-1 and TRBJ2-7; D not certain. This CDR3 spans 12 amino acids. Germline values: CDR1 LGHDT, CDR2 YNNKEL (reference sequence). V lost 2 bases, J lost 1 base, and 3 bases lay in between. The CDR3 coding sequence is TGTGCCAGCAGCCAATTTTCCTACGAGCAGTACTTC. As protein: CASSQFSYEQYF.

This clonotype was observed many times. The chain employs TRBV25-1 and TRBJ2-7; tentatively, D is TRBD2 (6 bases). Germline CDR1 MGHDK, CDR2 SYGVNS. Trimming removed 8 bases at V and 5 bases at J, with 16 bases between. The CDR3 length is 13 residues. The CDR3 is CASGGLIAHEQYF. In DNA, the CDR3 is TGTGCCAGCGGGGGACTGATAGCCCACGAGCAGTACTTC.

In its sample, this clonotype was seen many times. V is TRBV15 and J is TRBJ2-7; D is unresolved. CDR3 size: 14 residues. Germline V gives CDR1 LNHNV, CDR2 YYDKDF (reference sequence). Between the trimmed V and J ends, which lost 0 bases and 3 bases, there was a span of 9 bases. CDR3 residues: CATSREDLDYEQYF. The CDR3 DNA sequence: TGTGCCACCAGCAGAGAGGACCTAGACTACGAGCAGTACTTC.

This chain links TRBV20-1 with TRBJ2-1, with a possible D match to TRBD2 (6 bases). The CDR3 spans 15 residues. Germline V gives CDR1 DFQATT, CDR2 SNEGSKA (reference sequence). V lost 0 bases to trimming and J lost 3 bases, with 12 bases between them. The DNA for the CDR3 is TGCAGTGCTAGAGAGTGGGGACTCTACTACAATGAGCAGTTCTTC. Protein product: CSAREWGLYYNEQFF.

This clonotype was counted many times. The V and J genes are TRBV29-1 and TRBJ2-5; the match to TRBD2 covers 10 bases. The CDR3 length is 14 residues. CDR1 is SQVTM and CDR2 is ANQGSEA in the germline V gene. V lost 7 bases, J lost 5 bases, and 10 bases stayed unmatched. CDR3 protein: CSGTLAGAGETQYF. The CDR3 DNA is TGCAGCGGTACCCTAGCGGGAGCGGGGGAGACCCAGTACTTC.

This clonotype was observed a few times. The V and J genes are TRBV7-2 and TRBJ2-2; D is undetermined. The V end lost 5 bases, the J end lost 6 bases, and 13 bases lay between the germline ends. Germline V lookup: CDR1 SGHTA, CDR2 FQGNSA. The length of the CDR3 is 14 residues. The CDR3 DNA is TGTGCCAGCAGCCAATTAATCGTCCCCGGGGAGCTGTTTTTT. Its protein is CASSQLIVPGELFF. The whole variable domain, remainder taken from reference TRBV7-2 and TRBJ2-2, is GAGVSQSPSNKVTEKGKDVELRCDPISGHTALYWYRQSLGQGLEFLIYFQGNSAPDKSGLPSDRFSAERTGGSVSTLTIQRTQQEDSAVYLCASSQLIVPGELFFGEGSRLTVL.

In its sample, this clonotype was seen a few times. This may be a read error: a much more frequent sequence differs by one nucleotide. This chain connects TRBV9 to TRBJ1-1, with D hard to call. Germline V gene data show CDR1 as SGDLS and CDR2 as YYNGEE. CDR3 length equals 14 residues. V was clipped by 0 bases and J by 2 bases, with 8 bases between them. The CDR3 spells CASSVGKPNTEAFF. Here the CDR3 DNA reads TGTGCCAGCAGCGTAGGAAAGCCTAACACTGAAGCTTTCTTT.

This clonotype was seen more than once but under ten times. The chain joins TRBV5-1 to TRBJ1-1; no reliable D call. The CDR3 is made up of 14 amino acids. Trimming pared 5 bases from V and 5 bases from J, leaving 16 bases between. Germline-derived CDR1 and CDR2 are SGHRS and YFSETQ. The CDR3 reads CASSTKGKNTEAFF. CDR3 sequence (DNA): TGCGCCAGCAGTACCAAGGGAAAGAATACTGAAGCTTTCTTT.